These 28 T cell receptor beta chains originate from one sample sequenced in a study of blood T cell repertoires in COVID-19. Profiling relied on immunoSEQ multiplex PCR, and the TCRdb table lists in-frame clones only, not all of them. The table includes approximately 250,000 clones, roughly 84% detected once. The sequencing sample was made of peripheral blood. The receptors derive from a human donor in a cohort sampled during active COVID-19.

The V call is TRBV2, the J call TRBJ2-7, with 7 bases matching TRBD1. Losses at the gene ends were 6 bases for V and 4 bases for J; bases not matched to a gene: 12. This CDR3 comprises 15 residues. CDR1 and CDR2 from the germline V gene are SNHLY and FYNNEI. CDR3 nucleotides: TGTGCCAGCAGGTCTACAGGGGCGTTGCTGTACGAGCAGTACTTC. Translation gives CASRSTGALLYEQYF.

The chain uses TRBV5-1 and TRBJ2-4; TRBD1 might be the D (6 bases). Looked up from germline, CDR1 is SGHRS and CDR2 is YFSETQ. Trimming shortened V by 4 bases and J by 1 base, and 12 bases separated the two germline ends. This CDR3 is built from 15 residues. CDR3 DNA: TGCGCCAGCAGCCAAAACAGGGAGGCCAAAAACATTCAGTACTTC. As protein: CASSQNREAKNIQYF.

The chain carries TRBV7-2 and TRBJ1-1; 7 bases match TRBD1. The V gene's germline CDR1 is SGHTA and CDR2 FQGNSA. This CDR3 region has 13 residues. V was pared by 5 bases and J by 7 bases, with 7 bases of the junction left unmatched. In DNA, the CDR3 is TGTGCCAGCAGCGCTCGGACAGGCCTTGAAGCTTTCTTT. This gives the protein CASSARTGLEAFF. The whole variable domain, remainder taken from reference TRBV7-2 and TRBJ1-1, is GAGVSQSPSNKVTEKGKDVELRCDPISGHTALYWYRQSLGQGLEFLIYFQGNSAPDKSGLPSDRFSAERTGGSVSTLTIQRTQQEDSAVYLCASSARTGLEAFFGQGTRLTVV.

V is TRBV10-3 and J is TRBJ1-5, with D unresolved. V shed 3 bases and J shed 11 bases, with 14 bases lying between them. Germline V CDR1 and CDR2: ENHRY, SYGVKD. The CDR3 is made up of 13 amino acids. CDR3 DNA sequence: TGTGCCATCAGTGATCAGGACCGGGGAACCCAGCATTTT. This encodes CAISDQDRGTQHF.

The chain couples TRBV25-1 to TRBJ2-5, with TRBD2 identical over 8 bases. V lost 4 bases and J lost 6; bases outside the gene matches: 13. CDR3 length: 16 residues. CDR1 is MGHDK, CDR2 SYGVNS, per germline. CDR3 DNA sequence: TGTGCCAGCAGTGGGGGACTAGGCGGTTTAAAACAGACCCAGTACTTC. It translates to CASSGGLGGLKQTQYF.

The genes are TRBV19 and TRBJ2-5, with a possible D match to TRBD1 (6 bases). Trimming pared 6 bases from V and 3 bases from J, leaving 17 bases between. The CDR3 runs 15 residues. Germline CDR1 is LNHDA and CDR2 is SQIVND (reference sequence). For the CDR3, the DNA is TGTGCCAGTAGCACAGGACAGAGAAGCGAAGAGACCCAGTACTTC. This translates into CASSTGQRSEETQYF.

The rearrangement uses TRBV6-5 and TRBJ2-3, with 8 bases fitting TRBD2. V shed 7 bases, J shed 6 bases, and the junction held 6 bases outside the gene matches. Germline V lookup: CDR1 MNHEY, CDR2 SVGAGI. The CDR3 length is 13 residues. CDR3 DNA sequence: TGTGCCAGCAAGGACGGGGGGGCGGATACGCAGTATTTT. Protein product: CASKDGGADTQYF.

This clone was recorded only once. V usage is TRBV10-1 and J usage is TRBJ2-4, with 7 positions matching TRBD2. Trimming took 0 bases from V and 4 from J; bases not matched to a gene: 3. CDR1 and CDR2 (germline): WNHNN, SYGVQD (reference sequence). This CDR3 region has 15 residues. CDR3: CASSESSGGKNIQYF. DNA for the CDR3: TGCGCCAGCAGTGAGTCCTCGGGGGGTAAAAACATTCAGTACTTC.

The DNA of the CDR3 is TGTGCCAGCAGCTTGCAGGGGAGCTCCTACGAGCAGTACTTC. This codes for CASSLQGSSYEQYF. The chain couples TRBV5-6 to TRBJ2-7; TRBD1 might be the D (6 bases). The V and J ends lost 1 base and 0 bases respectively, with 8 bases between them. Germline V CDR1 and CDR2: SGHDT, YYEEEE. The CDR3 has 14 residues.

The chain combines TRBV3-1 (or the pseudogene TRBV3-2) with TRBJ1-2; D gene ambiguous. Germline V CDR1 and CDR2: LGHDT, YNNKEL (reference sequence). Trimming shortened V by 0 bases and J by 2 bases, and 7 bases separated the two germline ends. CDR3 length: 14 amino acids. In nucleotides, the CDR3 is TGTGCCAGCAGCCAAGATTTGAGAAACTATGGCTACACCTTC. As protein: CASSQDLRNYGYTF.

This clone is classed as medium-sized. The rearrangement links TRBV15 to TRBJ2-7; D perhaps matches TRBD1 (5 bases). The V end was cut by 0 bases, the J end by 3 bases, with 24 bases between. This CDR3 spans 19 amino acids. The V gene's germline CDR1 is LNHNV and CDR2 YYDKDF (reference sequence). In DNA, the CDR3 is TGTGCCACCAGCAGAGATGTTAACGGAATAAGGCAGGGTTTCTACGAGCAGTACTTC. Translation gives CATSRDVNGIRQGFYEQYF.

V gene TRBV7-6 combines with J gene TRBJ1-5; D is unresolved. This CDR3 is built from 15 residues. Trimming stripped 1 base from V and 7 bases from J, with 14 bases between. Germline CDR1 and CDR2: SGHVS and FNYEAQ. CDR3 in DNA: TGTGCCAGCAGCTTAGGGGCCGGGGTTGGACAGCCCCAGCATTTT. It is translated as CASSLGAGVGQPQHF.

This clone was seen a single time. The CDR3 sequence: CASRKGDRGYEQYF. The CDR3 nucleotides are TGTGCCAGTAGGAAGGGGGATCGGGGCTACGAGCAGTACTTC. The chain joins TRBV19 to TRBJ2-7; a possible D gene is TRBD1 (6 bases). The CDR3 spans 14 residues. The germline gives CDR1 LNHDA, CDR2 SQIVND (reference sequence). V lost 6 bases, J lost 3 bases, and 15 bases lay in between.

This rearrangement joins TRBV2 to TRBJ2-3; 7 nucleotides line up with TRBD1. Germline CDR1 and CDR2: SNHLY and FYNNEI. The CDR3 consists of 15 residues. J was trimmed by 4 bases and V by 6 bases; bases with no gene match: 10. The CDR3 spells CASRPDRTGSDTQYF. For the CDR3, the DNA is TGTGCCAGCAGACCCGACAGGACAGGCTCAGATACGCAGTATTTT. The whole variable domain, remainder taken from reference TRBV2 and TRBJ2-3, is EPEVTQTPSHQVTQMGQEVILRCVPISNHLYFYWYRQILGQKVEFLVSFYNNEISEKSEIFDDQFSVERPDGSNFTLKIRSTKLEDSAMYFCASRPDRTGSDTQYFGPGTRLTVL.

The gene calls are TRBV7-8 and TRBJ1-1, with 10 bases matching TRBD1. The germline V gene has CDR1 SGHVS and CDR2 FQNEAQ. The CDR3 is 13 amino acids. J was trimmed by 5 bases and V by 5 bases; bases with no gene match: 2. This CDR3 reads CASSRTGGTEAFF. The CDR3 DNA sequence: TGTGCCAGCAGCCGGACAGGGGGGACTGAAGCTTTCTTT.

The table lists this clone with a count of one. V usage is TRBV5-8 and J usage is TRBJ1-1, with a weak D call TRBD1 (6 bases). Trimming took off 0 bases at V and 2 bases at J, with 14 bases between the two ends. Germline CDR1 is SGHTS and CDR2 is YDEGEE. The CDR3 covers 16 residues. DNA of the CDR3: TGTGCCAGCAGCTTGGGGCAGGGGCTCATAAACACTGAAGCTTTCTTT. Translation gives CASSLGQGLINTEAFF.

The chain recombines TRBV6-1 with TRBJ2-3; 7 positions match TRBD2. Germline CDR1 is MNHNS and CDR2 is SASEGT. The CDR3 loop spans 15 amino acids. V shed 3 bases, J shed 0 bases, and the junction held 3 bases outside the gene matches. Here the CDR3 reads CASSDQRGSTDTQYF. DNA for the CDR3: TGTGCCAGCAGTGATCAGCGGGGTAGCACAGATACGCAGTATTTT.

With respect to this clone: Other DNA sequences within the sample encode an identical CDR3. The CDR3 loop is CASSPRLQETQYF. CDR3 DNA sequence: TGTGCCAGCTCACCGCGTCTCCAAGAGACCCAGTACTTC. This rearrangement joins TRBV18 to TRBJ2-5; D not resolved. This CDR3 contains 13 residues. The V end lost 3 bases, the J end lost 1 base, and 6 bases lay between the germline ends. The germline CDR1 and CDR2 sequences are KGHSH and LQKENI.

This clone was observed a single time. This chain joins TRBV28 and TRBJ1-1, with a tentative D call TRBD1 (5 bases). V dropped 6 bases and J dropped 1 base, with 12 bases sitting between them. The germline V gene has CDR1 MDHEN and CDR2 SYDVKM. The CDR3 is made up of 14 amino acids. CDR3 sequence reads: CASSLSRGNTEAFF. CDR3 coding DNA: TGTGCCAGCAGCTTGTCAAGGGGGAACACTGAAGCTTTCTTT.

The rearrangement links TRBV29-1 to TRBJ2-1; 10 bases are shared with TRBD2. Germline V gene sequence: CDR1 SQVTM, CDR2 ANQGSEA. The J segment lost 8 bases and the V segment lost 1 base, leaving 8 bases of the junction unmatched. The length of the CDR3 is 15 residues. The DNA for the CDR3 is TGCAGCGTTGAAGGAGGGAGCGGGAGGGCGGATGAGCAGTTCTTC. This sequence encodes CSVEGGSGRADEQFF.

The genes are TRBV27 and TRBJ2-7; 9 bases map to TRBD1. CDR1 MNHEY and CDR2 SMNVEV come from the germline V gene (reference sequence). After removal of 3 bases from V and 0 bases from J, the junction contained 9 bases not matched to a gene. This CDR3 comprises 17 residues. CDR3 coding DNA: TGTGCCAGCAGTTTCCGAAGCGGGACAGGGACCTCCTACGAGCAGTACTTC. Its protein product is CASSFRSGTGTSYEQYF.

The rearrangement uses TRBV4-1 and TRBJ1-3, with TRBD1 identical over 7 bases. From germline, CDR1 is MGHRA and CDR2 YSYEKL. The CDR3 length is 16 residues. Trimming cost V 1 base and J 4 bases; bases outside gene matches: 7. In DNA, the CDR3 is TGCGCCAGCAGCCAAGTTCCGGACAGGTCAGGAAACACCATATATTTT. Translation: CASSQVPDRSGNTIYF.

Points on this clone: A read error may account for a junction end that differs from germline. V gene TRBV28 combines with J gene TRBJ2-7, with 8 bases fitting TRBD1. CDR3 length equals 15 residues. Germline V lookup: CDR1 MDHEN, CDR2 SYDVKM. CDR3 loop: CASSYRRQGSSEQYF. CDR3 in DNA: TGTGCCAGCAGTTATCGTAGACAGGGGTCCTCCGAGCAGTACTTC.

This sequence joins TRBV2 and TRBJ2-1; TRBD2 matches 10 bases. CDR1 is SNHLY and CDR2 is FYNNEI in the germline V gene. This CDR3 has 14 residues. With V trimmed by 9 bases and J by 5 bases, 7 bases remained unmatched. In DNA, the CDR3 is TGTGCCAGGGGGGACGGGACTAGCGACAATGAGCAGTTCTTC. It specifies CARGDGTSDNEQFF.

V usage is TRBV19 and J usage is TRBJ2-2, with D tentatively TRBD2 (5 bases). Trimming cost V 7 bases and J 13 bases, with 25 bases left between them. This CDR3 region has 15 residues. Looked up from germline, CDR1 is LNHDA and CDR2 is SQIVND (reference sequence). The CDR3 bases are TGTGCCAGTATGTTAAGCGGCCAGAGCTGGGGATGGCTGTTTTTT. Its translation is CASMLSGQSWGWLFF.

This sequence joins TRBV6-5 and TRBJ2-3; 7 nucleotides agree with TRBD1. This CDR3 has 14 amino acids. Trimming at V came to 6 bases and at J to 2 bases, leaving 5 bases not matched to a gene. In germline, CDR1 is MNHEY, CDR2 SVGAGI. The CDR3, as DNA: TGTGCCAGCAGCGACAGGGCATACACAGATACGCAGTATTTT. It translates to CASSDRAYTDTQYF.

The chain is built from TRBV14 and TRBJ2-3; a possible D gene is TRBD1 (5 bases). The CDR3 has 12 amino acids. The V gene lost 4 bases and the J gene lost 6 bases, with 8 bases spanning the gap. Germline V gene data show CDR1 as SGHDN and CDR2 as FVKESK. The CDR3 region has the DNA TGTGCCAGCAGCCGGGGCCTGGATACGCAGTATTTT. It is translated as CASSRGLDTQYF.

A few counts support this clone. The J gene is TRBJ1-1, the V gene TRBV7-2, with 10 positions matching TRBD1. V trimming: 4 bases; J trimming: 1 base; junction bases outside the gene matches: 6. Per germline, CDR1 SGHTA and CDR2 FQGNSA. This CDR3 spans 16 amino acids. This CDR3 reads CASSSQTGGSNTEAFF. CDR3 DNA: TGTGCCAGCAGCTCCCAGACAGGGGGCTCGAACACTGAAGCTTTCTTT.